This TCR beta chain was captured by sequencing in a study of beta chain features in type 1 diabetes. For the study at large: Examination of sorted cells across all samples involved approximately 100,000,000 cells.

Since all of the isolated RNA was reverse transcribed, expressed TCRB transcripts were what got sequenced. Produced via immunoSEQ multiplex PCR; TCRdb's table is partial and in-frame only. The repertoire holds a few hundred thousand clones, with around 10% as singletons. Notes on the study in general: VDJ junctions sequenced from type 1 diabetes patients showed fewer insertions and more deletions. Compared with healthy donors, patients appeared to share more similar naive, central memory and regulatory TCRB repertoires. Small HLA sub-analyses could not settle whether HLA shapes TCRB rearrangement. There was a moderate but significant shortening of TCRB CDR3s in all four CD4+ subsets of Type 1 diabetes patients.

With regard to this clone: Antigen specificity is unknown.

This TCR was sampled from a man aged 25 to 40 with type 1 diabetes. The sequenced sample consisted of central memory CD4+ T cells from blood.

CDR3 DNA sequence: TGTGCCAGCAGCTTTGGGCTGAATAGCAATCAGCCCCAGCATTTT. Translation gives CASSFGLNSNQPQHF. The J gene is TRBJ1-5, the V gene TRBV28; D is uncertain. Germline V gene sequence: CDR1 MDHEN, CDR2 SYDVKM. Trimming took off 6 bases at V and 0 bases at J, with 12 bases between the two ends. This CDR3 spans 15 amino acids.